Presented here are 28 T cell receptor beta chains from one specimen sequenced in a study of T cells in Graves' hyperthyroidism and ophthalmopathy. RNA transcripts provided the source from which TCR beta CDR3 regions were amplified. When the TCR CDR3 underwent first-round RT-PCR, the HTBI primer set was used. TCRdb re-analysed the multiplex PCR reads in MiXCR, keeping a single row per CDR3 protein. In the table there are hundreds of thousands of distinct CDR3 sequences, just under 20% of which are singletons. Specimen: blood. The receptor source for this set is a man between 40 and 49 years old with Graves' ophthalmopathy.

The J gene is TRBJ2-7, the V gene TRBV12-3 or TRBV12-4; 7 nucleotides align to TRBD1. The CDR3 is 15 amino acids. The ends lost 6 bases at V and 0 bases at J; junction bases unmatched: 8. The CDR3 loop is CASSPGQDSSYEQYF. The CDR3, as DNA: TGTGCCAGCAGCCCCGGACAGGATAGCTCCTACGAGCAGTACTTC.

The sample holds many counts of this clonotype. The rearrangement links TRBV11-2 to TRBJ2-2; 9 bases align to TRBD2. Germline trimming cut 7 bases from V and 8 bases from J; bases unmatched to any gene: 11. This CDR3 has 15 amino acids. CDR1 is SGHAT, CDR2 FQNNGV, per germline. The CDR3 loop is CASTQRGLAGGELFF. The CDR3 DNA is TGTGCCAGCACCCAGAGAGGGCTAGCGGGGGGGGAGCTGTTTTTT.

The gene calls are TRBV19 and TRBJ2-2; D remains unclear. The CDR3 is 16 residues long. The germline V gene has CDR1 LNHDA and CDR2 SQIVND (reference sequence). V lost 4 bases to trimming and J lost 5 bases, with 17 bases between them. The CDR3 nucleotides are TGTGCCAGTAGTAACGACTTAGTGGGAATTACCGGGGAGCTGTTTTTT. Translating it yields CASSNDLVGITGELFF.

The sample holds one count of this clonotype. In nucleotides, the CDR3 is TGTGCCAGCAGTTACTTACCCCCCCCTTACGAGCAGTACTTC. Amino acids: CASSYLPPPYEQYF. This chain links TRBV6-2 or TRBV6-3 with TRBJ2-7, with D unresolved. This CDR3 spans 14 amino acids. Trimming took 1 base from V and 4 from J, leaving 11 bases between them. The germline gives CDR1 MNHEY, CDR2 SVGEGT.

This chain connects TRBV6-2 or TRBV6-3 to TRBJ2-3; 8 bases map to TRBD2. There are 15 residues in the CDR3. Germline lookup yields CDR1 MNHEY and CDR2 SVGEGT. V gave up 6 bases and J gave up 5 bases; unmatched junction bases: 10. The CDR3: CASSRSGGHLDTQYF. CDR3 bases: TGTGCCAGCAGCCGATCGGGGGGGCATTTAGATACGCAGTATTTT.

The chain uses TRBV29-1 and TRBJ1-3; no definite D call. Germline values: CDR1 SQVTM, CDR2 ANQGSEA. Trimming left V 4 bases short and J 3 bases short, with 4 bases between. This CDR3 region has 11 residues. CDR3 in DNA: TGCAGCGTTGGGGATGGAAACACCATATATTTT. This sequence encodes CSVGDGNTIYF.

The chain has TRBV30 and TRBJ2-4; D perhaps matches TRBD1 (6 bases). CDR3 length: 14 residues. The V end was cut by 1 base, the J end by 9 bases, with 16 bases between. Germline V lookup: CDR1 GTSNPN, CDR2 SVGIG (reference sequence). In nucleotides, the CDR3 is TGTGCCTGGAGTGACAGCAGGGGTGAGAGCATTCAGTACTTC. Translation gives CAWSDSRGESIQYF. Full variable domain (remainder filled in from reference TRBV30 and TRBJ2-4): SQTIHQWPATLVQPVGSPLSLECTVEGTSNPNLYWYRQAAGRGLQLLFYSVGIGQISSEVPQNLSASRPQDRQFILSSKKLLLSDSGFYLCAWSDSRGESIQYFGAGTRLSVL.

This clonotype was seen a handful of times. The J gene is TRBJ1-6, the V gene TRBV6-1, with 10 bases aligning to TRBD1. Per germline, CDR1 MNHNS and CDR2 SASEGT. Trimming at V came to 7 bases and at J to 4 bases, leaving 10 bases not matched to a gene. The length of the CDR3 is 17 residues. Here the CDR3 DNA reads TGTGCCAGCACCTCGACAGGGGACAGGGGATATAATTCACCCCTCCACTTT. Protein sequence: CASTSTGDRGYNSPLHF.

The chain joins TRBV10-1 to TRBJ1-1, with TRBD1 matching over 8 bases. The germline V gene encodes CDR1 WNHNN and CDR2 SYGVQD (reference sequence). This CDR3 spans 13 amino acids. With 0 bases clipped from V and 8 bases from J, the junction kept 2 bases outside the gene matches. The CDR3 nucleotides are TGCGCCAGCAGTGAGTCAGGACAGGGAGAAGCTTTCTTT. Translated: CASSESGQGEAFF.

This clonotype was seen ten or more times. The CDR3 protein is CASSRTGSYSPLHF. DNA of the CDR3: TGTGCCAGCAGCCGGACAGGGTCGTATTCACCCCTCCACTTT. The chain uses TRBV3-1 and TRBJ1-6; 8 nucleotides match TRBD1. Germline CDR1 and CDR2: LGHDT and YNNKEL (reference sequence). The CDR3 is made up of 14 amino acids. Trimming cost V 4 bases and J 8 bases; bases outside gene matches: 4.

This clonotype was picked up a small number of times. The chain joins TRBV18 to TRBJ2-7; D might be TRBD2 (6 bases). The CDR3 runs to 13 residues. Germline loops: CDR1 KGHSH, CDR2 LQKENI. V was cut by 4 bases and J by 6 bases, with 13 bases left in between. In nucleotides, the CDR3 is TGTGCCAGCTCACGGGAGTTCGGGGGCGAGCAGTACTTC. Translation: CASSREFGGEQYF.

In this sample, this clonotype turned up a few times. V and J are TRBV12-3 or TRBV12-4 and TRBJ1-5; TRBD1 might be the D (6 bases). Trimming stripped 6 bases from V and 1 base from J, with 13 bases between. The CDR3 runs 15 residues. CDR3 sequence reads: CASSRTANSNQPQHF. The CDR3, as DNA: TGTGCCAGCAGCCGGACAGCGAACAGCAATCAGCCCCAGCATTTT.

This chain connects TRBV7-2 to TRBJ2-5, with D uncertain. The CDR3 is 11 residues long. Germline values: CDR1 SGHTA, CDR2 FQGNSA. V was shortened by 1 base and J by 12 bases, with 9 bases between the two germline ends. The CDR3 coding sequence is TGTGCCAGCAGCTTAGGGGTACATGAGTACTTC. Amino acid sequence: CASSLGVHEYF.

This clonotype was seen a handful of times. This rearrangement joins TRBV6-2 or TRBV6-3 to TRBJ1-2; D perhaps matches TRBD1 (6 bases). Germline CDR1 reads MNHEY; CDR2 reads SVGEGT. V was clipped by 5 bases and J by 8 bases, with 18 bases between them. The CDR3 runs to 14 residues. CDR3 sequence reads: CASSNPGQPWGYTF. In nucleotides, the CDR3 is TGTGCCAGCAGTAACCCTGGACAGCCGTGGGGCTACACCTTC.

This clonotype has a handful of counts. This rearrangement joins TRBV5-1 to TRBJ1-1, with D possibly TRBD1 on 5 matching bases. Trimming removed 9 bases at V and 4 bases at J, with 13 bases between. The CDR3 loop spans 12 amino acids. CDR1 and CDR2 (germline): SGHRS, YFSETQ. Here the CDR3 DNA reads TGCGCCACCCATGGGGGTGGCACTGAAGCTTTCTTT. Amino acids: CATHGGGTEAFF.

The chain is built from TRBV2 and TRBJ2-2; tentatively, D is TRBD1 or TRBD2 (5 bases each). The CDR3 contains 15 residues. Germline V lookup: CDR1 SNHLY, CDR2 FYNNEI. The ends were cut back, 6 bases at V and 7 bases at J, with 18 bases in the middle. The CDR3 DNA is TGTGCCAGCAGGCCGGGGCAGGGACCAGTCGGGGAGCTGTTTTTT. Its translation: CASRPGQGPVGELFF. The full variable domain, in which reference TRBV2 and TRBJ2-2 provide the parts outside the CDR3, is EPEVTQTPSHQVTQMGQEVILRCVPISNHLYFYWYRQILGQKVEFLVSFYNNEISEKSEIFDDQFSVERPDGSNFTLKIRSTKLEDSAMYFCASRPGQGPVGELFFGEGSRLTVL.

The table lists this clonotype with a few counts. The genes are TRBV4-1 and TRBJ1-5, with D possibly TRBD1 on 5 matching bases. The V and J ends lost 1 base and 4 bases respectively, with 11 bases between them. The length of the CDR3 is 15 residues. Germline V gene data show CDR1 as MGHRA and CDR2 as YSYEKL. The CDR3 protein is CASSQVPGSNQPQHF. In DNA form, the CDR3 reads TGCGCCAGCAGCCAAGTCCCAGGGAGTAATCAGCCCCAGCATTTT.

Many counts were recorded for this clonotype. The chain combines TRBV3-1 with TRBJ2-1, with D perhaps TRBD2 (5 bases). This CDR3 contains 16 residues. The V end lost 3 bases, the J end lost 2 bases, and 14 bases lay between the germline ends. Germline assignment: CDR1 LGHDT and CDR2 YNNKEL (reference sequence). The CDR3 region has the DNA TGTGCCAGCAGCCACTACCCCGAGGGAGCCTACAATGAGCAGTTCTTC. Translating gives CASSHYPEGAYNEQFF.

This clonotype was recorded at least ten times. The chain joins TRBV28 to TRBJ2-7, with 7 bases fitting TRBD2. This CDR3 is built from 16 residues. CDR1 and CDR2 (germline): MDHEN, SYDVKM. The J segment lost 3 bases and the V segment lost 7 bases, leaving 15 bases of the junction unmatched. CDR3 nucleotides: TGTGCCAGCACCACTTCGGGTGTGGGAGGGTTCTACGAGCAGTACTTC. This codes for CASTTSGVGGFYEQYF.

Points on this clonotype: One end of the junction fails to match germline, which may point to a read error. This chain uses TRBV29-1 with TRBJ2-7; no clear D. CDR1 is SQVTM, CDR2 ANQGSEA, per germline. The CDR3 is 13 residues long. CDR3 sequence reads: CSEINRSSYGQYF. The CDR3 DNA sequence: TGCAGCGAGATAAATAGGAGCTCCTACGGGCAGTACTTC.

This clonotype appeared many times. The chain joins TRBV7-9 to TRBJ2-2, with D tentatively TRBD2 (6 bases). The CDR3 contains 15 residues. The germline V gene encodes CDR1 SEHNR and CDR2 FQNEAQ (reference sequence). V dropped 6 bases and J dropped 7 bases, with 18 bases sitting between them. In DNA, the CDR3 is TGTGCCAGCAGACCCAGGACTATCCAAGGCGGGGAGCTGTTTTTT. Amino acids: CASRPRTIQGGELFF.

In regard to this clonotype: No conserved phenylalanine or tryptophan ends this CDR3, so it is likely a read error. The chain employs TRBV7-9 and TRBJ1-5; the D is unclear. Germline V gene lookup returns CDR1 SEHNR and CDR2 FQNEAQ (reference sequence). The CDR3 covers 15 residues. V was shortened by 1 base and J by 0 bases, with 7 bases between the two germline ends. The CDR3 DNA sequence: TGTGCCAGCAGCTTAGGACCGGATAGCAATCAGCCCCAGCATTCT. Translation: CASSLGPDSNQPQHS.

This clonotype was found many times. This chain connects TRBV7-2 to TRBJ2-5; 11 nucleotides match TRBD2. The germline gives CDR1 SGHTA, CDR2 FQGNSA. After removal of 1 base from V and 6 bases from J, the junction contained 4 bases not matched to a gene. This CDR3 has 15 residues. The CDR3: CASSLDPSGRKTQYF. The DNA of the CDR3 is TGTGCCAGCAGCTTAGACCCTAGCGGGAGGAAGACCCAGTACTTC.

This clonotype was recorded a few times. The rearrangement links TRBV15 to TRBJ2-7; tentatively, D is TRBD2 (6 bases). This CDR3 contains 13 residues. V gave up 5 bases and J gave up 9 bases, with 17 bases separating them. The V gene's germline CDR1 is LNHNV and CDR2 YYDKDF (reference sequence). The CDR3 coding sequence is TGTGCCACCAGCGGGCTTCCAGGGACTGGGCAGTACTTC. Translating gives CATSGLPGTGQYF.

This clonotype was detected ten times or more. The rearrangement uses TRBV12-3 or TRBV12-4 and TRBJ1-5, with D possibly TRBD1 on 6 matching bases. The CDR3 loop spans 13 amino acids. Trimming left V 9 bases short and J 5 bases short, with 14 bases between. CDR3 nucleotides: TGTGCCAGTGGGTTGACAGGCCATCAGCCCCAGCATTTT. Protein product: CASGLTGHQPQHF.

This clonotype was found a few times. The rearrangement joins TRBV6-6 to TRBJ2-2; 14 bases are a match to TRBD2. The germline V gene has CDR1 MNHNY and CDR2 SVGAGI (reference sequence). The CDR3 consists of 17 residues. The ends lost 0 bases at V and 7 bases at J; junction bases unmatched: 4. DNA for the CDR3: TGTGCCAGCAGTTACTCGACTAGCGGGGGGGCAGGCGGGGAGCTGTTTTTT. It translates to CASSYSTSGGAGGELFF.

V and J are TRBV25-1 and TRBJ2-1; no firm D call. Germline V lookup: CDR1 MGHDK, CDR2 SYGVNS. V shed 0 bases and J shed 4 bases, with 13 bases lying between them. CDR3 length equals 16 residues. The CDR3 region is CASSEYGQVVYNEQFF. CDR3 nucleotide sequence: TGTGCCAGCAGTGAATATGGGCAGGTAGTTTACAATGAGCAGTTCTTC.

The rearrangement joins TRBV11-1 to TRBJ2-1, with D perhaps being TRBD1 or TRBD2 (5 bases each). This CDR3 spans 16 amino acids. Trimming left V 1 base short and J 3 bases short, with 13 bases between. The germline V gene has CDR1 SGHAT and CDR2 FQDESV (reference sequence). CDR3 protein: CASSLDSGLYYNEQFF. The DNA of the CDR3 is TGTGCCAGCAGCTTAGATTCGGGGCTTTACTACAATGAGCAGTTCTTC.